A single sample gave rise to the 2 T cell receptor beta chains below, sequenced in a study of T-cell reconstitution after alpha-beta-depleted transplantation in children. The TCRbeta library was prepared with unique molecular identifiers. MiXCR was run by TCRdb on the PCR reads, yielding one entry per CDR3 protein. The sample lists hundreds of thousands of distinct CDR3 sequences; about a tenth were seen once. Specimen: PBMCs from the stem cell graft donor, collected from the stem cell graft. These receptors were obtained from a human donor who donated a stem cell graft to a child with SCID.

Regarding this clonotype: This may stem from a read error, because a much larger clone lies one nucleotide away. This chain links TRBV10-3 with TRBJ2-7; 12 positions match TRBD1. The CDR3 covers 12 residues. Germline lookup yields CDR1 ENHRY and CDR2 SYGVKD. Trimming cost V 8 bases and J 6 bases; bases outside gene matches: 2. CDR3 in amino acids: CAIGTGGCEQYF. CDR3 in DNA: TGTGCCATCGGGACAGGGGGCTGCGAGCAGTACTTC.

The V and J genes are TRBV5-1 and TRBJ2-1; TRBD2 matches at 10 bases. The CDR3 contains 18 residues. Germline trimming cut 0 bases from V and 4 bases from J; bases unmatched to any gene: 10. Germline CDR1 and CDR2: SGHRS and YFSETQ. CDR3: CASSLVVAGGNLYNEQFF. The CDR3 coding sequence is TGCGCCAGCAGCTTGGTTGTAGCGGGGGGCAATTTATACAATGAGCAGTTCTTC.